This T cell receptor beta chain originates from a study of blood T cell repertoires in COVID-19. The method was immunoSEQ multiplex PCR; TCRdb's version includes in-frame clones alone and lacks a portion of them. The sample carries hundreds of thousands of clones, over 75% recorded once. The CDR3 contains 12 residues. Germline-derived CDR1 and CDR2 are MNHNS and SASEGT. V dropped 2 bases and J dropped 3 bases, with 5 bases sitting between them. Sequencing was carried out using peripheral blood. The TCR originated in a human donor in a cohort sampled during active COVID-19. The chain employs TRBV6-1 and TRBJ2-7; no reliable D call. CDR3 loop: CASSELVYEQYF. CDR3 coding DNA: TGTGCCAGCAGTGAATTAGTCTACGAGCAGTACTTC.